One sample yielded the 8 T cell receptor beta chains listed below, sequenced in a study of post-analysis software for immune sequencing data. Broader study findings: Comparison of patients with controls showed five or six TRBV segments more frequent in patients, TRBV5-6, TRBV5-1 and TRBV20-1 among them.

The antigens of these receptors remain unknown. Unique molecular identifiers tagged the TCR beta cDNA libraries. TCRdb reprocessed the PCR reads with MiXCR, giving one entry per CDR3 protein. The sample shows about 540,000 distinct CDR3 sequences, around 31% of them seen only once. Sample: blood. The receptors here all came from a girl under 18 with multiple sclerosis.

This clonotype was seen at least ten times. This sequence joins TRBV29-1 and TRBJ2-3; unclear D gene. The CDR3 is made up of 11 amino acids. Trimming pared 6 bases from V and 5 bases from J, leaving 9 bases between. Germline V gene lookup returns CDR1 SQVTM and CDR2 ANQGSEA. The CDR3 protein is CSVPVVDTQYF. CDR3 DNA: TGCAGCGTACCCGTGGTAGATACGCAGTATTTT.

The chain recombines TRBV6-1 with TRBJ1-2; D is unresolved. Per germline, CDR1 MNHNS and CDR2 SASEGT. The CDR3 loop spans 12 amino acids. Trimming removed 4 bases at V and 6 bases at J, with 9 bases between. DNA for the CDR3: TGTGCCAGCAGTGCCCGGTGGAATGGCTACACCTTC. Protein product: CASSARWNGYTF.

Only one count was recorded for this clonotype. The V and J genes are TRBV13 and TRBJ2-3; D perhaps matches TRBD2 (6 bases). Trimming pared 6 bases from V and 4 bases from J, leaving 17 bases between. Looked up from germline, CDR1 is PRHDT and CDR2 is FYEKMQ (reference sequence). The CDR3 loop spans 15 amino acids. The CDR3 sequence: CASRPSSASADTQYF. The CDR3 DNA is TGTGCCAGCAGGCCCTCTAGCGCTAGCGCAGATACGCAGTATTTT. The full variable domain, its missing parts supplied by reference TRBV13 and TRBJ2-3, is AAGVIQSPRHLIKEKRETATLKCYPIPRHDTVYWYQQGPGQDPQFLISFYEKMQSDKGSIPDRFSAQQFSDYHSELNMSSLELGDSALYFCASRPSSASADTQYFGPGTRLTVL.

This chain links TRBV21-1 with TRBJ1-5. TRBV21-1 is annotated as a pseudogene. This CDR3 comprises 16 residues. CDR3 bases: TGTGCCAGCAGCAAAGCAGGGGGAGGGGGCAATCAGCCCCAGCATTTT. Amino acids: CASSKAGGGGNQPQHF.

The chain joins TRBV7-2 to TRBJ2-1; 11 nucleotides agree with TRBD2. The CDR3 sequence is 19 residues long. Germline V gene sequence: CDR1 SGHTA, CDR2 FQGNSA. V lost 4 bases, J lost 1 base, and 12 bases stayed unmatched. CDR3 nucleotides: TGTGCCAGCAGCTCCCCGATTGGGCTAGCGGGGGGATCCTACAATGAGCAGTTCTTC. Its protein product is CASSSPIGLAGGSYNEQFF.

The J gene is TRBJ2-7, the V gene TRBV25-1; D is unclear. V lost 8 bases and J 3 bases, leaving 11 bases between the germline ends. The CDR3 spans 12 residues. Germline V CDR1 and CDR2: MGHDK, SYGVNS. The CDR3 here is CASAQTLYEQYF. The CDR3 region has the DNA TGTGCCAGCGCCCAGACACTCTACGAGCAGTACTTC.

This clonotype was found a few times. The chain carries TRBV5-1 and TRBJ2-7; D assignment may be TRBD1 or TRBD2 (5 bases each). The V gene lost 1 base and the J gene lost 6 bases, with 14 bases spanning the gap. Germline lookup yields CDR1 SGHRS and CDR2 YFSETQ. The CDR3 runs to 14 residues. CDR3: CASSLTGGRGEQYF. CDR3 in DNA: TGCGCCAGCAGCTTGACAGGAGGTCGCGGCGAGCAGTACTTC.

This clonotype was detected ten times or more. The chain links TRBV20-1 to TRBJ1-2; D is unresolved. The CDR3 has 10 amino acids. From germline, CDR1 is DFQATT and CDR2 SNEGSKA (reference sequence). Written as DNA, the CDR3 is TGCAGCCCGAAAGACTATGGCTACACCTTC. Protein: CSPKDYGYTF.